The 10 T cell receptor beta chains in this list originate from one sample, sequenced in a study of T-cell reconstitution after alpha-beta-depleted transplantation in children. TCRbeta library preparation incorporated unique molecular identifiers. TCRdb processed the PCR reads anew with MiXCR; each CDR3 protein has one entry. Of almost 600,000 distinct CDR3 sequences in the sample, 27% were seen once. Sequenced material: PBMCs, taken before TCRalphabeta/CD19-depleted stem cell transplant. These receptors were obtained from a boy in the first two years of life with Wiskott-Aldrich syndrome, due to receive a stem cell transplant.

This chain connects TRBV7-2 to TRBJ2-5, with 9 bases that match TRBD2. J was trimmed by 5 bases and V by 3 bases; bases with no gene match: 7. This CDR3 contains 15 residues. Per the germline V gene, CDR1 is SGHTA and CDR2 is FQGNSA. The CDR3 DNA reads TGTGCCAGCAGCTTTTACGGTAGCGGGAGTGAGACCCAGTACTTC. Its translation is CASSFYGSGSETQYF.

The CDR3 DNA follows: TGTGCCTGGAGCACGACTTACCGGGACAATAATCAGCCCCAGCATTTT. Translated, it gives CAWSTTYRDNNQPQHF. The genes are TRBV30 and TRBJ1-5, with D tentatively TRBD1 (6 bases). This CDR3 has 16 amino acids. Per germline, CDR1 GTSNPN and CDR2 SVGIG (reference sequence). Deletions cut 3 bases from V and 4 bases from J, with 19 bases between.

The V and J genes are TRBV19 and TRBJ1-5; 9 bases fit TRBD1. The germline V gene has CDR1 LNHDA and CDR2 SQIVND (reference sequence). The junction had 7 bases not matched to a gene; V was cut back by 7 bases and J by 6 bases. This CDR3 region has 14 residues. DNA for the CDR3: TGTGCCAGTAAATTTCCGGGACAGGGTCAGCCCCAGCATTTT. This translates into CASKFPGQGQPQHF. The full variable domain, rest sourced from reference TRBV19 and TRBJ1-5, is DGGITQSPKYLFRKEGQNVTLSCEQNLNHDAMYWYRQDPGQGLRLIYYSQIVNDFQKGDIAEGYSVSREKKESFPLTVTSAQKNPTAFYLCASKFPGQGQPQHFGDGTRLSIL.

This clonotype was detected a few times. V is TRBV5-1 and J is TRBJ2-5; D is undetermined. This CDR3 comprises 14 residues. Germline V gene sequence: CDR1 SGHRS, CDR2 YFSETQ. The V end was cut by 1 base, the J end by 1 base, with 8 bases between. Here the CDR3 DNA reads TGCGCCAGCAGCTTGACAGATTTCCAAGAGACCCAGTACTTC. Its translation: CASSLTDFQETQYF.

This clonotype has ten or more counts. The CDR3 nucleotides are TGTGCCAGCAGCCCTAGAGGGATTAGCACCGGGGAGCTGTTTTTT. Amino acid sequence: CASSPRGISTGELFF. The J gene is TRBJ2-2, the V gene TRBV28, with D possibly being TRBD2 (5 bases). Trimming stripped 6 bases from V and 4 bases from J, with 15 bases between. The V gene's germline CDR1 is MDHEN and CDR2 SYDVKM. CDR3 length equals 15 residues.

Written as DNA, the CDR3 is TGCAGTGCCAAGGACTGGCAAGAGACCCAGTACTTC. It yields the protein CSAKDWQETQYF. The chain couples TRBV20-1 to TRBJ2-5, with a tentative D call TRBD2 (5 bases). V lost 6 bases and J lost 2, with 10 bases in between. The germline CDR1 and CDR2 sequences are DFQATT and SNEGSKA (reference sequence). The CDR3 contains 12 residues.

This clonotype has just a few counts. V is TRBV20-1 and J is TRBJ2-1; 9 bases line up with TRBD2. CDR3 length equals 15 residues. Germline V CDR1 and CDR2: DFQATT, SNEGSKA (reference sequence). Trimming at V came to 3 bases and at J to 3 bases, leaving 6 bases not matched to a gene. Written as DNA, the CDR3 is TGCAGTGCTAGGCCGGCGGGAGGGAGCTACAATGAGCAGTTCTTC. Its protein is CSARPAGGSYNEQFF.

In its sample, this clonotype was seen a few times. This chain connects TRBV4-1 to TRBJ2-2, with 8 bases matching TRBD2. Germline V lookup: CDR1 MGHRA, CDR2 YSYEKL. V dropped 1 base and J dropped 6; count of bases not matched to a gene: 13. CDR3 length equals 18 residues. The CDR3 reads CASSQAIPGTRRSGELFF. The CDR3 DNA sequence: TGCGCCAGCAGCCAAGCCATCCCCGGGACTAGAAGGTCCGGGGAGCTGTTTTTT.

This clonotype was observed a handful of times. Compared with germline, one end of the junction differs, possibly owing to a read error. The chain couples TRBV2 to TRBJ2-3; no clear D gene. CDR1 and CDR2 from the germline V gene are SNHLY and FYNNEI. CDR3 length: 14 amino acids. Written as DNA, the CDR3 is TGTGCCAGCAGTGAATTGATAGGCACCGATACGCAGTATTTT. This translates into CASSELIGTDTQYF.

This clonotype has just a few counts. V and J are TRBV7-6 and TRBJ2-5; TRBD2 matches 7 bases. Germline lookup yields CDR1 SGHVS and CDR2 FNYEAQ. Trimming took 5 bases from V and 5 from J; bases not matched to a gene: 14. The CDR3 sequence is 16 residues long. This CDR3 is CASSPRRAGVRETQYF. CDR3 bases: TGTGCCAGCAGCCCCAGACGCGCGGGAGTTCGGGAGACCCAGTACTTC.